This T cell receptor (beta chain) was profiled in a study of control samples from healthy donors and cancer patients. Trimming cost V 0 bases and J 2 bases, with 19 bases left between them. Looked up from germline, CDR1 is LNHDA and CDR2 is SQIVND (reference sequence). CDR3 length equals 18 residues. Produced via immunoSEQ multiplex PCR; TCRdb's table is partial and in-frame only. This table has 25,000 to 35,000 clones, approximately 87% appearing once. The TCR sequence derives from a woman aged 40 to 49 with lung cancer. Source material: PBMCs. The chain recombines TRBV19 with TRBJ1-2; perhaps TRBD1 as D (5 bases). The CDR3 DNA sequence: TGTGCCAGTAGTATAGATCAACCCGGCAGGGCCACAAACTATGGCTACACCTTC. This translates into CASSIDQPGRATNYGYTF.